Here is one T cell receptor (beta chain) with its context. The target antigen is unknown. This entry comes from a study of CD8+CD57+ T cells in acquired aplastic anemia. TCR beta VDJ and CDR3 profiling used genomic DNA as template. Via MiXCR, TCRdb re-called the reads, giving one row per CDR3 protein. The repertoire holds about 190,000 distinct CDR3 sequences, with about 53% as singletons. Whole-study results and caveats: Comparison of patients with controls identified nearly 30 shared CD8+ CDR3 sequences.

The germline CDR1 and CDR2 sequences are SQVTM and ANQGSEA. CDR3 length equals 12 residues. Trimming left V 7 bases short and J 1 base short, with 11 bases between. The receptor's source is a human donor in good health, serving as a control. The sequenced sample consisted of sorted CD4+, CD8+, or CD8+CD57+ T cells (not recorded which) from PBMCs. The gene calls are TRBV29-1 and TRBJ2-7, with a possible D match to TRBD1 (6 bases). CDR3 in amino acids: CSGKRGSYEQYF. CDR3 DNA sequence: TGCAGCGGCAAAAGGGGGTCCTACGAGCAGTACTTC.